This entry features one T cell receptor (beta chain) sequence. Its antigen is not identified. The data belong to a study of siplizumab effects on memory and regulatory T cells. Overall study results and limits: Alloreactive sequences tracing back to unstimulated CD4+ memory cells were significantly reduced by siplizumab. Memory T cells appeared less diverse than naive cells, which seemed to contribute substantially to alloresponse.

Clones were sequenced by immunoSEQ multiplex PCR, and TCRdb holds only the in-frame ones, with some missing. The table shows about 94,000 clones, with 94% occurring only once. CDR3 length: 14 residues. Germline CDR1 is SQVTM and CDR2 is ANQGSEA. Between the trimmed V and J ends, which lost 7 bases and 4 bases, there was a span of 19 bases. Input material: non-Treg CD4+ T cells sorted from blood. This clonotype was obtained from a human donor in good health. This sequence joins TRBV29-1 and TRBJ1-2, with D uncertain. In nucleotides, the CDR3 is TGCAGCGCCGACCTGGGTGTTCCAGGCTATGGCTACACCTTC. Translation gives CSADLGVPGYGYTF.